These 30 T cell receptor beta chains came from one sample sequenced in a study of T cell clones after liver transplantation. Produced via immunoSEQ multiplex PCR; TCRdb's table is partial and in-frame only. The data hold roughly 53,000 clones, with roughly 71% observed a single time. The input for sequencing was CD4+ T cells from blood, taken at the 22-month timepoint. Receptors originate from a human patient who received a liver transplant. Some T cells may have come from the graft donor.

This rearrangement joins TRBV18 to TRBJ1-1; 8 bases map to TRBD1. Per germline, CDR1 KGHSH and CDR2 LQKENI. V lost 3 bases to trimming and J lost 1 base; unmatched junction nucleotides: 7. This CDR3 region has 16 residues. The CDR3 DNA sequence: TGTGCCAGCTCACCCCGGACAGGGAATGGGAACACTGAAGCTTTCTTT. This codes for CASSPRTGNGNTEAFF. The whole variable domain, remainder taken from reference TRBV18 and TRBJ1-1, is NAGVMQNPRHLVRRRGQEARLRCSPMKGHSHVYWYRQLPEEGLKFMVYLQKENIIDESGMPKERFSAEFPKEGPSILRIQQVVRGDSAAYFCASSPRTGNGNTEAFFGQGTRLTVV.

This clone was recorded a few times. The chain recombines TRBV5-1 with TRBJ2-1, with D perhaps matching TRBD2 (7 bases). Trimming shortened V by 2 bases and J by 5 bases, and 14 bases separated the two germline ends. Looked up from germline, CDR1 is SGHRS and CDR2 is YFSETQ. CDR3 length: 15 residues. This chain's CDR3 is CASSLGGGTHNEQFF. The CDR3 nucleotides are TGCGCCAGCAGCTTAGGGGGGGGCACCCACAATGAGCAGTTCTTC.

This clone was seen a single time. The chain's CDR3 is CASRSHPRTGKADTQYF. Written as DNA, the CDR3 is TGTGCCAGCAGGTCGCATCCCCGGACAGGGAAGGCAGATACGCAGTATTTT. The rearrangement uses TRBV7-8 and TRBJ2-3; TRBD1 agrees at 8 bases. The germline gives CDR1 SGHVS, CDR2 FQNEAQ. The junction had 15 bases not matched to a gene; V was cut back by 6 bases and J by 4 bases. This CDR3 region has 17 residues.

The V call is TRBV4-1, the J call TRBJ1-1; D is unresolved. CDR1 is MGHRA and CDR2 is YSYEKL in the germline V gene. The CDR3 runs 13 residues. Trimming pared 1 base from V and 5 bases from J, leaving 8 bases between. CDR3 sequence (DNA): TGCGCCAGCAGCCAAGTCCCCCGGACTGAAGCTTTCTTT. Encoded protein: CASSQVPRTEAFF.

This clone was seen a single time. V is TRBV11-2 and J is TRBJ2-3, with a possible D match to TRBD1 (6 bases). CDR1 and CDR2 from the germline V gene are SGHAT and FQNNGV. CDR3 length equals 16 residues. Trimming removed 5 bases from V and 2 bases from J, with 17 bases in between. This chain's CDR3 is CASSLYGQSYTDTQYF. In DNA, the CDR3 is TGTGCCAGCAGCCTTTATGGACAGAGCTACACAGATACGCAGTATTTT.

This clone was recorded a few times. V usage is TRBV7-9 and J usage is TRBJ1-5; D call uncertain. CDR1 is SEHNR and CDR2 is FQNEAQ in the germline V gene (reference sequence). V was shortened by 0 bases and J by 3 bases, with 3 bases between the two germline ends. This CDR3 contains 13 residues. The CDR3: CASSLANNQPQHF. CDR3 sequence (DNA): TGTGCCAGCAGCTTAGCTAACAATCAGCCCCAGCATTTT.

This clone was counted many times. This chain links TRBV2 with TRBJ2-1; D remains unclear. The CDR3 runs 14 residues. Germline V gives CDR1 SNHLY, CDR2 FYNNEI. Deletions cut 5 bases from V and 2 bases from J, with 10 bases between. The CDR3 DNA reads TGTGCCAGCAGTAGAACCTCCACCTACAATGAGCAGTTCTTC. This codes for CASSRTSTYNEQFF. The full variable domain, its missing parts supplied by reference TRBV2 and TRBJ2-1, is EPEVTQTPSHQVTQMGQEVILRCVPISNHLYFYWYRQILGQKVEFLVSFYNNEISEKSEIFDDQFSVERPDGSNFTLKIRSTKLEDSAMYFCASSRTSTYNEQFFGPGTRLTVL.

The V call is TRBV30, the J call TRBJ1-1; 7 bases map to TRBD1. From germline, CDR1 is GTSNPN and CDR2 SVGIG (reference sequence). V lost 2 bases and J lost 4; bases outside the gene matches: 13. The CDR3 covers 16 residues. CDR3: CAWSRQGGGGGTEAFF. In nucleotides, the CDR3 is TGTGCCTGGAGTCGACAGGGTGGAGGCGGGGGCACTGAAGCTTTCTTT.

Concerning this clone: Other nucleotide sequences in the sample specify the same CDR3. The J gene is TRBJ1-2, the V gene TRBV30, with D perhaps matching TRBD1 (6 bases). Trimming took off 0 bases at V and 4 bases at J, with 12 bases between the two ends. This CDR3 region has 14 residues. The germline CDR1 and CDR2 sequences are GTSNPN and SVGIG (reference sequence). The CDR3 region is CAWSVRGALYGYTF. CDR3 coding DNA: TGTGCCTGGAGTGTACGGGGGGCCCTCTATGGCTACACCTTC.

This chain uses TRBV18 with TRBJ1-2; 7 nucleotides line up with TRBD1. The CDR3 consists of 15 residues. Per the germline V gene, CDR1 is KGHSH and CDR2 is LQKENI. V shed 0 bases and J 0 bases; nucleotides not matched to a gene: 1. For the CDR3, the DNA is TGTGCCAGCTCACCACCGGGACAGACTAACTATGGCTACACCTTC. Its protein product is CASSPPGQTNYGYTF.

This clone was detected only once. The same CDR3 arises from other DNA sequences in this sample as well. The chain joins TRBV9 to TRBJ1-5; the D gene is possibly TRBD1 (6 bases). V lost 0 bases and J 1 base, leaving 8 bases between the germline ends. Germline CDR1 is SGDLS and CDR2 is YYNGEE. CDR3 length: 15 amino acids. The CDR3 nucleotides are TGTGCCAGCAGCGTAGCAGGGGACAGCAATCAGCCCCAGCATTTT. Encoded protein: CASSVAGDSNQPQHF. Full variable domain (rest looked up from reference TRBV9 and TRBJ1-5): DSGVTQTPKHLITATGQRVTLRCSPRSGDLSVYWYQQSLDQGLQFLIQYYNGEERAKGNILERFSAQQFPDLHSELNLSSLELGDSALYFCASSVAGDSNQPQHFGDGTRLSIL.

Details on this clone: The identical CDR3 is also encoded by other nucleotide sequences in the sample. The chain carries TRBV5-1 and TRBJ2-3; D gene uncertain. V was trimmed by 2 bases and J by 3 bases, leaving 10 bases between them. The CDR3 consists of 14 residues. CDR1 and CDR2 (germline): SGHRS, YFSETQ. In DNA form, the CDR3 reads TGCGCCAGCAGCTTCCGGGCGCGGACAGATACGCAGTATTTT. It yields the protein CASSFRARTDTQYF.

The chain combines TRBV10-2 with TRBJ1-6, with TRBD1 as a possible D gene (6 bases). Germline-derived CDR1 and CDR2 are WSHSY and SAAADI. The CDR3 length is 14 residues. With 6 bases removed from V and 5 bases from J, the gap between germline ends came to 11 bases. In DNA form, the CDR3 reads TGCGCCAGCAGGCAGGGGCTGGATAATTCACCCCTCCACTTT. This encodes CASRQGLDNSPLHF.

This clone was found a few times. The rearrangement uses TRBV28 and TRBJ2-7; possible D gene TRBD1, 5 bases. Germline lookup yields CDR1 MDHEN and CDR2 SYDVKM. This CDR3 contains 14 residues. With 6 bases removed from V and 1 base from J, the gap between germline ends came to 13 bases. The CDR3 is CASRRGPDSYEQYF. CDR3 sequence (DNA): TGTGCCAGCAGAAGGGGCCCGGATTCCTACGAGCAGTACTTC.

This clone has just a few counts. The V gene is TRBV18, the J gene TRBJ1-6; D gene ambiguous. The V and J ends lost 3 bases and 12 bases respectively, with 6 bases between them. The CDR3 extends over 11 amino acids. Germline CDR1 and CDR2: KGHSH and LQKENI. CDR3 nucleotides: TGTGCCAGCTCACCGGGCGGACCCCTCCACTTT. Its protein is CASSPGGPLHF.

This sequence joins TRBV5-1 and TRBJ1-1; D not certain. The V gene's germline CDR1 is SGHRS and CDR2 YFSETQ. The V and J ends lost 2 bases and 5 bases respectively, with 10 bases between them. This CDR3 is 13 amino acids long. The chain's CDR3 is CASSLGWATEAFF. The CDR3 region has the DNA TGCGCCAGCAGCTTAGGCTGGGCTACTGAAGCTTTCTTT.

This sequence joins TRBV6-1 and TRBJ1-1, with TRBD1 matching over 12 bases. V lost 5 bases, J lost 8 bases, and 9 bases stayed unmatched. CDR3 length equals 15 residues. CDR1 MNHNS and CDR2 SASEGT come from the germline V gene. DNA for the CDR3: TGTGCCAGCAGTAGAACCGGGACAGGGGGCTCCGAAGCTTTCTTT. As protein: CASSRTGTGGSEAFF.

This clone was found once. This chain joins TRBV10-3 and TRBJ1-1; TRBD1 is a possible D gene (5 bases). V was trimmed by 2 bases and J by 8 bases, leaving 21 bases between them. This CDR3 is 16 amino acids long. Germline CDR1 and CDR2: ENHRY and SYGVKD. The CDR3 DNA reads as TGTGCCATCAGTGAGGAATTTAAGCTATATTACAGGGAAGCTTTCTTT. Its translation is CAISEEFKLYYREAFF.

With respect to this clone: This sample also contains other DNA sequences that code for the same CDR3. The rearrangement uses TRBV5-6 and TRBJ1-5; D perhaps matches TRBD1 (6 bases). CDR3 length equals 16 residues. Per germline, CDR1 SGHDT and CDR2 YYEEEE. Trimming stripped 0 bases from V and 2 bases from J, with 12 bases between. In DNA, the CDR3 is TGTGCCAGCAGCTTGGCGGGCAGGGGAGGCAATCAGCCCCAGCATTTT. This sequence encodes CASSLAGRGGNQPQHF.

This clone has a handful of counts. The V gene is TRBV5-4, the J gene TRBJ1-1; D gene ambiguous. The germline V gene encodes CDR1 SGHNT and CDR2 YYREEE (reference sequence). V gave up 0 bases and J gave up 1 base, with 19 bases separating them. This CDR3 region has 18 residues. In DNA, the CDR3 is TGTGCCAGCAGCTTGGATCCCGGGAGGGCCCTGGGGAACACTGAAGCTTTCTTT. Protein: CASSLDPGRALGNTEAFF.

This clone was found a few times. V is TRBV6-4 and J is TRBJ1-6; no clear D gene. This CDR3 is built from 15 residues. Trimming shortened V by 7 bases and J by 0 bases, and 10 bases separated the two germline ends. From germline, CDR1 is MRHNA and CDR2 SNTAGT. DNA of the CDR3: TGTGCCAGCAAGGCGGACGGCTCCTATAATTCACCCCTCCACTTT. As protein: CASKADGSYNSPLHF.

Regarding this clone: The sample holds other DNA sequences that translate to the same CDR3. The gene calls are TRBV10-2 and TRBJ1-5; no clear D gene. The germline V gene has CDR1 WSHSY and CDR2 SAAADI. Trimming cost V 4 bases and J 4 bases, with 8 bases left between them. The CDR3 sequence is 13 residues long. CDR3 sequence: CASSGAANQPQHF. CDR3 nucleotide sequence: TGCGCCAGCAGTGGGGCTGCGAATCAGCCCCAGCATTTT.

The V gene is TRBV6-5, the J gene TRBJ2-2; D gene uncertain. V was trimmed by 4 bases and J by 4 bases, leaving 10 bases between them. CDR3 length equals 14 residues. From germline, CDR1 is MNHEY and CDR2 SVGAGI. Here the CDR3 reads CASSWILGTGELFF. CDR3 nucleotide sequence: TGTGCCAGCAGTTGGATCCTCGGCACCGGGGAGCTGTTTTTT.

This clone was detected only once. The V gene is TRBV19, the J gene TRBJ2-4, with D perhaps matching TRBD1 or TRBD2 (5 bases each). This CDR3 region has 14 residues. The V gene's germline CDR1 is LNHDA and CDR2 SQIVND (reference sequence). V was cut by 6 bases and J by 3 bases, with 12 bases left in between. CDR3 sequence reads: CASRHRDGKNIQYF. The DNA for the CDR3 is TGTGCCAGTAGACACCGGGACGGCAAAAACATTCAGTACTTC. Drawing the rest from reference TRBV19 and TRBJ2-4, the complete variable domain is DGGITQSPKYLFRKEGQNVTLSCEQNLNHDAMYWYRQDPGQGLRLIYYSQIVNDFQKGDIAEGYSVSREKKESFPLTVTSAQKNPTAFYLCASRHRDGKNIQYFGAGTRLSVL.

This clone was recorded only once. This chain joins TRBV6-1 and TRBJ2-3, with 10 bases matching TRBD2. The CDR3 consists of 14 residues. Germline lookup yields CDR1 MNHNS and CDR2 SASEGT. The V gene end was trimmed by 8 bases and the J gene end by 2 bases; junction bases not matched to a gene: 4. The CDR3 is CASAGTSDTDTQYF. The CDR3 DNA sequence: TGTGCCAGCGCTGGGACTAGCGACACAGATACGCAGTATTTT.

This clone has a handful of counts. V usage is TRBV6-6 and J usage is TRBJ1-6; D possibly corresponds to TRBD1 (5 bases). This CDR3 is 13 amino acids long. The V gene's germline CDR1 is MNHNY and CDR2 SVGAGI (reference sequence). The V and J ends lost 6 bases and 7 bases respectively, with 10 bases between them. This CDR3 reads CASRFDRNSPLHF. The DNA for the CDR3 is TGTGCCAGCAGATTTGACAGAAATTCACCCCTCCACTTT.

There are a few counts of this clone. The chain recombines TRBV10-2 with TRBJ2-5; tentative D call: TRBD1 (5 bases). The CDR3 runs 17 residues. Germline V gene data show CDR1 as WSHSY and CDR2 as SAAADI. V dropped 0 bases and J dropped 3 bases, with 17 bases sitting between them. DNA of the CDR3: TGCGCCAGCAGTGAGTCACCGAAGGACACCCCGAAAGAGACCCAGTACTTC. This gives the protein CASSESPKDTPKETQYF.

The J gene is TRBJ2-1, the V gene TRBV14; 9 nucleotides agree with TRBD2. J gave up 13 bases and V 4 bases, and 5 bases lay outside the gene matches. The CDR3 is made up of 12 amino acids. Germline-derived CDR1 and CDR2 are SGHDN and FVKESK. In DNA form, the CDR3 reads TGTGCCAGCAGCCCGGGGACTAGCCGACAGTTCTTC. Encoded protein: CASSPGTSRQFF.

Note on this clone: At the DNA level, this CDR3 is encoded by other sequences in the same sample as well. This chain uses TRBV6-5 with TRBJ1-6, with D possibly matching TRBD1 (5 bases). Trimming removed 0 bases from V and 7 bases from J, with 7 bases in between. Germline CDR1 and CDR2: MNHEY and SVGAGI. The CDR3 is made up of 14 amino acids. CDR3 nucleotide sequence: TGTGCCAGCAGTTACTCTCAGGGCAATTCACCCCTCCACTTT. Its protein is CASSYSQGNSPLHF.

The chain recombines TRBV19 with TRBJ1-4; no firm D call. V lost 1 base and J lost 4, with 10 bases in between. The germline CDR1 and CDR2 sequences are LNHDA and SQIVND (reference sequence). The CDR3 runs 15 residues. DNA of the CDR3: TGTGCCAGTAGTATAGGCCTAGGAGTTAATGAAAAACTGTTTTTT. Translating gives CASSIGLGVNEKLFF. The full variable domain, with the rest looked up from reference TRBV19 and TRBJ1-4, is DGGITQSPKYLFRKEGQNVTLSCEQNLNHDAMYWYRQDPGQGLRLIYYSQIVNDFQKGDIAEGYSVSREKKESFPLTVTSAQKNPTAFYLCASSIGLGVNEKLFFGSGTQLSVL.